The 17 T cell receptor beta chains in this list originate from one sample, sequenced in a study of T cell repertoires in cytomegalovirus infection. TCRdb re-derived calls from the reads in MiXCR, one entry per CDR3 protein. The sample carries approximately 300,000 distinct CDR3 sequences, roughly 29% recorded once. Their specific antigens are unknown. The sequenced sample was cultured PBMCs, obtained from culture after CMV antigen stimulation. The receptors originated from a human donor in good health (CMV status not recorded). Some clones in this sample may be carry-over from other donors' samples.

This clonotype appeared a few times. The J gene is TRBJ2-7, the V gene TRBV27; TRBD2 aligns across 8 bases. CDR3 size: 15 residues. Germline lookup yields CDR1 MNHEY and CDR2 SMNVEV (reference sequence). After removal of 4 bases from V and 7 bases from J, the junction contained 12 bases not matched to a gene. CDR3 region: CASSYSLEIAGEQYF. In DNA, the CDR3 is TGTGCCAGCAGTTACTCCCTAGAGATAGCGGGGGAGCAGTACTTC.

DNA for the CDR3: TGTGCCACCATTGGGGCCCAGGGGAGGGAAGCTGAAGCTTTCTTT. Translation gives CATIGAQGREAEAFF. The gene calls are TRBV12-3 or TRBV12-4 and TRBJ1-1, with D possibly being TRBD1 (6 bases). This CDR3 region has 15 residues. The V end was cut by 10 bases, the J end by 6 bases, with 24 bases between.

The chain combines TRBV5-4 with TRBJ1-4; D call uncertain. The CDR3 runs to 15 residues. Germline lookup yields CDR1 SGHNT and CDR2 YYREEE (reference sequence). V was trimmed by 4 bases and J by 2 bases, leaving 12 bases between them. In DNA form, the CDR3 reads TGTGCCAGCAGCGGTGGGTCTGGGACTAATGAAAAACTGTTTTTT. Protein: CASSGGSGTNEKLFF. Looking up the rest from reference TRBV5-4 and TRBJ1-4 gives the full variable domain: ETGVTQSPTHLIKTRGQQVTLRCSSQSGHNTVSWYQQALGQGPQFIFQYYREEENGRGNFPPRFSGLQFPNYSSELNVNALELDDSALYLCASSGGSGTNEKLFFGSGTQLSVL.

The V gene is TRBV9, the J gene TRBJ2-3, with D maybe TRBD1 (5 bases). The V end lost 0 bases, the J end lost 1 base, and 15 bases lay between the germline ends. Germline CDR1 and CDR2: SGDLS and YYNGEE. The length of the CDR3 is 17 residues. The CDR3, as DNA: TGTGCCAGCAGCGTAGAATTCGGACATCCTCGCACAGATACGCAGTATTTT. Protein product: CASSVEFGHPRTDTQYF.

The V and J genes are TRBV3-1 and TRBJ1-6, with unresolved D. Germline lookup yields CDR1 LGHDT and CDR2 YNNKEL (reference sequence). This CDR3 region has 16 residues. V shed 0 bases and J shed 8 bases, with 14 bases lying between them. The CDR3 reads CASSQELTFGDSPLHF. In DNA, the CDR3 is TGTGCCAGCAGCCAAGAATTGACCTTCGGCGATTCACCCCTCCACTTT.

The V call is TRBV7-2, the J call TRBJ1-4; D is ambiguous. The CDR3 covers 15 residues. Per germline, CDR1 SGHTA and CDR2 FQGNSA. Deletions cut 1 base from V and 3 bases from J, with 9 bases between. CDR3 DNA sequence: TGTGCCAGCAGCTTAGGTGGGGTAGCTAATGAAAAACTGTTTTTT. Translated, it gives CASSLGGVANEKLFF.

The chain employs TRBV19 and TRBJ1-1; D gene unclear. Trimming removed 4 bases at V and 3 bases at J, with 15 bases between. The germline V gene has CDR1 LNHDA and CDR2 SQIVND (reference sequence). The CDR3 extends over 15 amino acids. The DNA of the CDR3 is TGTGCCAGTAGTAGAGCGTTCCGGGAGGACACTGAAGCTTTCTTT. Its translation: CASSRAFREDTEAFF. Using reference TRBV19 and TRBJ1-1 for the parts outside the CDR3, the full variable domain is DGGITQSPKYLFRKEGQNVTLSCEQNLNHDAMYWYRQDPGQGLRLIYYSQIVNDFQKGDIAEGYSVSREKKESFPLTVTSAQKNPTAFYLCASSRAFREDTEAFFGQGTRLTVV.

The CDR3, as DNA: TGTGCCATCAGTGAGTCAGCGGGGCGAGGAGAAAAACTGTTTTTT. The encoded protein is CAISESAGRGEKLFF. The rearrangement uses TRBV10-3 and TRBJ1-4; possibly TRBD1 for D (5 bases). V shed 0 bases and J shed 8 bases, with 13 bases lying between them. This CDR3 is built from 15 residues. The germline gives CDR1 ENHRY, CDR2 SYGVKD.

This chain uses TRBV2 with TRBJ2-3, with D possibly called TRBD1 or TRBD2 (5 bases each). The V end lost 3 bases, the J end lost 8 bases, and 15 bases lay between the germline ends. CDR1 is SNHLY and CDR2 is FYNNEI in the germline V gene. This CDR3 contains 14 residues. The CDR3 here is CASSESGTLGTQYF. The CDR3, as DNA: TGTGCCAGCAGTGAGTCCGGGACGCTAGGTACGCAGTATTTT. Full variable domain (missing parts from reference TRBV2 and TRBJ2-3): EPEVTQTPSHQVTQMGQEVILRCVPISNHLYFYWYRQILGQKVEFLVSFYNNEISEKSEIFDDQFSVERPDGSNFTLKIRSTKLEDSAMYFCASSESGTLGTQYFGPGTRLTVL.

This clonotype was picked up a small number of times. J is TRBJ1-1 and V is TRBV7-8, with TRBD1 as a possible D gene (6 bases). The V and J ends lost 0 bases and 0 bases respectively, with 11 bases between them. The CDR3 is 16 residues long. CDR1 is SGHVS and CDR2 is FQNEAQ in the germline V gene. CDR3 coding DNA: TGTGCCAGCAGCTTAGCCCCAGGGGAGGTGAACACTGAAGCTTTCTTT. Amino acid sequence: CASSLAPGEVNTEAFF.

The chain couples TRBV7-3 to TRBJ2-1, with 12 bases lining up with TRBD1. There are 18 residues in the CDR3. Germline loops: CDR1 SGHTA, CDR2 FQGTGA. V lost 1 base to trimming and J lost 5 bases; unmatched junction nucleotides: 9. CDR3 sequence: CASSLIGTGGYKDNEQFF. Written as DNA, the CDR3 is TGTGCCAGCAGCTTAATTGGGACAGGGGGCTATAAGGACAATGAGCAGTTCTTC.

The chain recombines TRBV5-1 with TRBJ2-6, with 7 bases that match TRBD2. Per germline, CDR1 SGHRS and CDR2 YFSETQ. V trimming: 3 bases; J trimming: 9 bases; junction bases outside the gene matches: 9. The CDR3 totals 15 residues. The CDR3 spells CASSSGGTVDNVLTF. CDR3 DNA sequence: TGCGCCAGCAGCTCCGGGGGGACGGTTGACAACGTCCTGACTTTC.

This clonotype has just a few counts. The CDR3 DNA follows: TGTGCCAGCAGTTTATTGAGAAGGGGGCTAAACTACGAGCAGTACTTC. Translating it yields CASSLLRRGLNYEQYF. The chain carries TRBV28 and TRBJ2-7, with 7 nucleotides matching TRBD1. The CDR3 loop spans 16 amino acids. With 1 base clipped from V and 3 bases from J, the junction kept 9 bases outside the gene matches. From germline, CDR1 is MDHEN and CDR2 SYDVKM.

J is TRBJ2-7 and V is TRBV11-2; 10 bases line up with TRBD1. The ends lost 5 bases at V and 3 bases at J; junction bases unmatched: 10. Germline lookup yields CDR1 SGHAT and CDR2 FQNNGV. The CDR3 extends over 16 amino acids. The CDR3 here is CASSKIRDRGVYEQYF. The DNA for the CDR3 is TGTGCCAGCAGCAAAATCCGGGACAGGGGAGTCTACGAGCAGTACTTC.

V is TRBV6-2 or TRBV6-3 and J is TRBJ2-5; weak D call: TRBD1 (5 bases). V lost 5 bases and J 5 bases, leaving 21 bases between the germline ends. Germline-derived CDR1 and CDR2 are MNHEY and SVGEGT. The CDR3 runs to 16 residues. CDR3 nucleotides: TGTGCCAGCAGTACCCTACAGCCCGACAGATCCGAGACCCAGTACTTC. Protein sequence: CASSTLQPDRSETQYF.

This sequence joins TRBV20-1 and TRBJ1-6; D unclear. The CDR3 extends over 14 amino acids. The ends were cut back, 1 base at V and 8 bases at J, with 12 bases in the middle. Germline V gives CDR1 DFQATT, CDR2 SNEGSKA (reference sequence). The CDR3 DNA follows: TGCAGTGCTAGAGTTCCGGGGTCGGATTCACCCCTCCACTTT. Its protein product is CSARVPGSDSPLHF.

V is TRBV7-2 and J is TRBJ1-3; no firm D call. The CDR3 extends over 12 amino acids. Per germline, CDR1 SGHTA and CDR2 FQGNSA. V lost 1 base to trimming and J lost 6 bases, with 4 bases between them. The CDR3 nucleotides read TGTGCCAGCAGCTTAGGCCTAAACACCATATATTTT. It encodes CASSLGLNTIYF.